This entry lists 22 T cell receptor beta chains sequenced from one sample in a study of Graves' ophthalmopathy and Graves' hyperthyroidism. The study amplified TCR beta CDR3 regions using RNA transcripts. First-round RT-PCR with HTBI primers preceded a second-round multiplex PCR. TCRdb independently ran MiXCR on the multiplex PCR reads; one entry per CDR3 protein. The data hold over a million distinct CDR3 sequences, with 36% observed a single time. The sequenced material came from peripheral blood or thyroid tissue (not recorded which). Every receptor here comes from an adult man with Graves' hyperthyroidism.

This clonotype was seen repeatedly, ten times or more. The chain is built from TRBV19 and TRBJ1-5, with D tentatively TRBD1 (5 bases). V was clipped by 7 bases and J by 2 bases, with 15 bases between them. The CDR3 covers 15 residues. Germline lookup yields CDR1 LNHDA and CDR2 SQIVND (reference sequence). CDR3 in amino acids: CASTRRGGGNQPQHF. The DNA for the CDR3 is TGTGCCAGTACGAGGCGGGGCGGGGGCAATCAGCCCCAGCATTTT.

This chain uses TRBV12-3 or TRBV12-4 with TRBJ2-2, with D unresolved. V lost 6 bases to trimming and J lost 1 base, with 15 bases between them. The CDR3 runs 16 residues. The CDR3 region is CASSKKLTRNTGELFF. CDR3 DNA: TGTGCCAGCAGCAAAAAGCTGACCAGGAACACCGGGGAGCTGTTTTTT.

This clonotype was counted many times. The gene calls are TRBV11-2 and TRBJ1-5; no firm D call. Germline V gives CDR1 SGHAT, CDR2 FQNNGV. This CDR3 is 12 amino acids long. The germline V and J ends were trimmed by 6 bases and 4 bases, with 7 bases remaining between them. CDR3 amino acids: CASSHTNQPQHF. The CDR3 DNA follows: TGTGCCAGCAGTCATACGAATCAGCCCCAGCATTTT.

The chain's CDR3 is CAISESIGAEVEQFF. The CDR3 DNA reads TGTGCCATCAGTGAGTCGATAGGGGCTGAGGTTGAGCAGTTCTTC. The chain couples TRBV10-3 to TRBJ2-1, with a tentative D call TRBD1 (5 bases). Germline loops: CDR1 ENHRY, CDR2 SYGVKD. The length of the CDR3 is 15 residues. Trimming took off 0 bases at V and 9 bases at J, with 15 bases between the two ends.

The chain carries TRBV29-1 and TRBJ1-4; D possibly corresponds to TRBD1 (5 bases). V shed 7 bases and J shed 2 bases, with 14 bases lying between them. CDR1 is SQVTM, CDR2 ANQGSEA, per germline. The CDR3 runs 14 residues. CDR3 coding DNA: TGCAGCGCCATAGCGGGGGGTACTAATGAAAAACTGTTTTTT. Translating gives CSAIAGGTNEKLFF. Looking up the rest from reference TRBV29-1 and TRBJ1-4 gives the full variable domain: SAVISQKPSRDICQRGTSLTIQCQVDSQVTMMFWYRQQPGQSLTLIATANQGSEATYESGFVIDKFPISRPNLTFSTLTVSNMSPEDSSIYLCSAIAGGTNEKLFFGSGTQLSVL.

V gene TRBV29-1 combines with J gene TRBJ1-3; D gene uncertain. The CDR3 length is 11 residues. Germline lookup yields CDR1 SQVTM and CDR2 ANQGSEA. V lost 8 bases and J lost 3, with 8 bases in between. CDR3 DNA: TGCAGCTTGGGGTATGGAAACACCATATATTTT. Protein product: CSLGYGNTIYF.

The chain joins TRBV20-1 to TRBJ2-1, with a weak D call TRBD1 (7 bases). The DNA end favors TRBJ2-7, so the J call may be wrong. The length of the CDR3 is 13 residues. Looked up from germline, CDR1 is DFQATT and CDR2 is SNEGSKA (reference sequence). The CDR3 here is CSARRDRSYEQYF. CDR3 bases: TGCAGTGCGCGGAGGGACAGATCCTACGAGCAGTACTTC.

This clonotype was found many times. The J gene is TRBJ1-1, the V gene TRBV11-2; D is undetermined. Trimming removed 5 bases from V and 1 base from J, with 11 bases in between. Germline CDR1 reads SGHAT; CDR2 reads FQNNGV. The CDR3 loop spans 14 amino acids. The CDR3 nucleotides read TGTGCCAGCAGCATTGTGACGGCGAACACTGAAGCTTTCTTT. Translation: CASSIVTANTEAFF.

Ten or more counts support this clonotype. The rearrangement links TRBV19 to TRBJ1-5, with 10 bases fitting TRBD1. With 1 base clipped from V and 9 bases from J, the junction kept 6 bases outside the gene matches. The CDR3 totals 15 residues. The germline V gene has CDR1 LNHDA and CDR2 SQIVND (reference sequence). CDR3 nucleotides: TGTGCCAGTAGTATAGCTGGACAGGGGGTACGGCCCCAGCATTTT. Translating gives CASSIAGQGVRPQHF.

This chain links TRBV4-1 with TRBJ1-2, with TRBD1 identical over 9 bases. The trim removed 1 base at V and 8 bases at J, leaving 8 bases unmatched. The CDR3 extends over 15 amino acids. Germline CDR1 MGHRA, CDR2 YSYEKL. In nucleotides, the CDR3 is TGCGCCAGCAGCCAAGGGCCTTGGACAGGGGAAGGCTACACCTTC. The encoded protein is CASSQGPWTGEGYTF.

Ten or more counts support this clonotype. The V gene is TRBV2, the J gene TRBJ1-4; 11 nucleotides match TRBD1. The junction had 4 bases not matched to a gene; V was cut back by 7 bases and J by 3 bases. The CDR3 is 15 residues long. Germline-derived CDR1 and CDR2 are SNHLY and FYNNEI. CDR3 nucleotide sequence: TGTGCCAGCAAGGACAGGGGGCTTTCTAATGAAAAACTGTTTTTT. It is translated as CASKDRGLSNEKLFF.

This clonotype came up many times. The rearrangement joins TRBV6-6 to TRBJ1-1; no definite D call. Germline CDR1 and CDR2: MNHNY and SVGAGI (reference sequence). This CDR3 spans 12 amino acids. V dropped 6 bases and J dropped 4 bases, with 9 bases sitting between them. DNA of the CDR3: TGTGCCAGCAGCCCACAGACCACTGAAGCTTTCTTT. As protein: CASSPQTTEAFF.

This chain links TRBV7-2 with TRBJ1-6, with D possibly matching TRBD1 (6 bases). This CDR3 contains 14 residues. V shed 5 bases and J shed 7 bases, with 12 bases lying between them. CDR1 is SGHTA, CDR2 FQGNSA, per germline. The CDR3 loop reads CASSPTGENSPLHF. As DNA, the CDR3 is TGTGCCAGCAGCCCGACAGGCGAGAATTCACCCCTCCACTTT.

The V gene is TRBV10-2, the J gene TRBJ2-5; 8 bases match TRBD1. Germline loops: CDR1 WSHSY, CDR2 SAAADI. CDR3 size: 18 residues. J was trimmed by 4 bases and V by 5 bases; bases with no gene match: 18. For the CDR3, the DNA is TGCGCCAGCAGTATTAGCGTCGAATATTCGGACAGGGCAGAGACCCAGTACTTC. This sequence encodes CASSISVEYSDRAETQYF.

This clonotype was observed at least ten times. The chain carries TRBV20-1 and TRBJ2-7; TRBD2 might be the D (5 bases). Germline V gene lookup returns CDR1 DFQATT and CDR2 SNEGSKA (reference sequence). The CDR3 is 12 residues long. The V gene lost 3 bases and the J gene lost 4 bases, with 10 bases spanning the gap. The CDR3 DNA is TGCAGTGCTAGCGGGAAAGGGTACGAGCAGTACTTC. It yields the protein CSASGKGYEQYF.

In its sample, this clonotype was seen many times. This chain uses TRBV29-1 with TRBJ2-6, with no clear D. The germline V gene encodes CDR1 SQVTM and CDR2 ANQGSEA. CDR3 length equals 16 residues. With 3 bases removed from V and 1 base from J, the gap between germline ends came to 13 bases. The CDR3 sequence: CSVDGQETSGANVLTF. CDR3 coding DNA: TGCAGCGTTGACGGGCAAGAAACTTCTGGGGCCAACGTCCTGACTTTC.

The V and J genes are TRBV7-2 and TRBJ1-5, with 8 bases fitting TRBD1. This CDR3 contains 15 residues. The germline gives CDR1 SGHTA, CDR2 FQGNSA. Trimming at V came to 6 bases and at J to 3 bases, leaving 7 bases not matched to a gene. CDR3 in DNA: TGTGCCAGCAGTTTTTCGGGACAGGTCAATCAGCCCCAGCATTTT. This gives the protein CASSFSGQVNQPQHF.

The chain is built from TRBV18 and TRBJ2-7; D is undetermined. The V end lost 6 bases, the J end lost 0 bases, and 12 bases lay between the germline ends. This CDR3 has 14 amino acids. In germline, CDR1 is KGHSH, CDR2 LQKENI. The DNA of the CDR3 is TGTGCCAGCTCCCCCCTGGACGACTCCTACGAGCAGTACTTC. This sequence encodes CASSPLDDSYEQYF.

This clonotype showed up just a few times. V usage is TRBV6-6 and J usage is TRBJ2-7, with D perhaps TRBD1 (5 bases). Trimming shortened V by 0 bases and J by 9 bases, and 15 bases separated the two germline ends. The CDR3 length is 14 residues. The germline CDR1 and CDR2 sequences are MNHNY and SVGAGI (reference sequence). In nucleotides, the CDR3 is TGTGCCAGCAGTTACTCCGGACAACTCCTTAGGCAGTACTTC. Its protein product is CASSYSGQLLRQYF.

The chain combines TRBV28 with TRBJ2-5, with D perhaps TRBD1 (6 bases). Looked up from germline, CDR1 is MDHEN and CDR2 is SYDVKM. This CDR3 spans 16 amino acids. V was trimmed by 5 bases and J by 3 bases, leaving 19 bases between them. The CDR3 DNA follows: TGTGCCAGCAGTCCAATAAGGGCAGGGGCGAAAGAGACCCAGTACTTC. This translates into CASSPIRAGAKETQYF.

This sequence joins TRBV10-3 and TRBJ1-4; D is perhaps TRBD1 (5 bases). V lost 2 bases and J lost 0, with 7 bases in between. Germline lookup yields CDR1 ENHRY and CDR2 SYGVKD. The CDR3 has 15 amino acids. This CDR3 reads CAISEQGATNEKLFF. DNA of the CDR3: TGTGCCATCAGTGAGCAGGGCGCAACTAATGAAAAACTGTTTTTT.

This clonotype was recorded at least ten times. This chain joins TRBV29-1 and TRBJ2-7, with D possibly matching TRBD2 (6 bases). Trimming pared 5 bases from V and 3 bases from J, leaving 11 bases between. Germline assignment: CDR1 SQVTM and CDR2 ANQGSEA. There are 12 residues in the CDR3. CDR3 sequence (DNA): TGCAGCGTTCGGGGACTGGACTACGAGCAGTACTTC. It codes for CSVRGLDYEQYF.